This is a list of T cell receptor beta chains from one sample in a study of T cell responses to AZD1222 COVID-19 vaccine. Method: immunoSEQ multiplex PCR; TCRdb's copy keeps in-frame clones and lacks some. This sample carries approximately 79,000 clones, around 90% of them seen once, and the ten largest clones take roughly 16%. This specimen was peripheral blood, taken on day 0 of AZD1222 vaccination. The origin of the receptors is an adult in good health. CDR3s include the opening cysteine and the closing phenylalanine or tryptophan. A D gene is named only where the DNA matches it firmly. The size of a clone is reported for some rows only, either as once, few or many, or as a class for expanded clones.

size,J,D,V,CDR3,DNA
-,TRBJ1-1,TRBD1,TRBV11-2,CASSSGQGFLSQGSEAFF,TGTGCCAGCAGCTCCGGACAGGGATTCCTGAGCCAGGGCTCTGAAGCTTTCTTT
-,TRBJ2-1,-,TRBV6-6,CASRQGSPPRNEQFF,TGTGCCAGCAGGCAAGGGAGCCCACCCAGGAATGAGCAGTTCTTC
-,TRBJ1-5,-,TRBV2,CASSEGLHSNQPQHF,TGTGCCAGCAGTGAAGGACTGCATAGCAATCAGCCCCAGCATTTT
once,TRBJ1-4,-,TRBV7-9,CASRKVRVSNEKLFF,TGTGCCAGCAGAAAAGTCAGGGTTTCTAATGAAAAACTGTTTTTT
-,TRBJ2-3,TRBD2,TRBV6-5,CASSKTSGRTDTQYF,TGTGCCAGCAGTAAGACTAGCGGCCGCACAGATACGCAGTATTTT
-,TRBJ1-1,-,TRBV19,CASRAREVTEAFF,TGTGCCAGCCGGGCACGAGAAGTCACTGAAGCTTTCTTT
-,TRBJ2-3,-,TRBV5-5,CASSLDRVPDTQYF,TGTGCCAGCAGCTTAGACAGAGTCCCAGATACGCAGTATTTT
once,TRBJ2-3,TRBD2,TRBV2,CASRLFFTGTKSTDTQYF,TGTGCCAGCAGATTATTTTTTACCGGGACTAAGAGCACAGATACGCAGTATTTT
-,TRBJ2-7,TRBD2,TRBV5-1,CASSLRLAGATQGSYEQYF,TGCGCCAGCAGCCTCCGACTAGCGGGAGCTACCCAAGGCTCCTACGAGCAGTACTTC
-,TRBJ2-7,-,TRBV3-1/TRBV3-2,CASSLYLTGIYEQYF,TGTGCCAGCAGCCTTTACCTGACTGGCATCTACGAGCAGTACTTC
-,TRBJ2-1,TRBD2,TRBV9,CASSAIRLAGTNEQFF,TGTGCCAGCAGCGCGATAAGACTAGCGGGAACGAATGAGCAGTTCTTC
-,TRBJ2-7,TRBD2,TRBV30,CASRTGLAGGEQYF,TGTGCCTCTCGAACGGGACTAGCGGGAGGCGAGCAGTACTTC
-,TRBJ2-2,-,TRBV30,CAWSAGVGTGELFF,TGTGCCTGGAGTGCGGGGGTTGGGACCGGGGAGCTGTTTTTT
-,TRBJ2-5,-,TRBV5-1,CASSQGLETQYF,TGCGCCAGCAGTCAGGGCTTGGAGACCCAGTACTTC
once,TRBJ2-5,-,TRBV7-2,CASSLAVGEWETQYF,TGTGCCAGCAGCTTAGCCGTGGGGGAATGGGAGACCCAGTACTTC
-,TRBJ1-1,-,TRBV7-9,CASSLDRFGRSNTEAFF,TGTGCCAGCAGCTTAGATCGGTTCGGCCGCTCGAACACTGAAGCTTTCTTT
-,TRBJ2-7,-,TRBV6-5,CASSYSKVGSYEQYF,TGTGCCAGCAGTTACTCGAAGGTAGGATCCTACGAGCAGTACTTC
-,TRBJ1-4,-,TRBV14,CASSQQTFGKLFF,TGTGCCAGCAGCCAGCAAACGTTTGGAAAACTGTTTTTT
-,TRBJ2-3,-,TRBV13,CASSLLGQRLADTQYF,TGTGCCAGCAGCTTACTTGGGCAGAGACTAGCAGATACGCAGTATTTT
-,TRBJ2-2,TRBD2,TRBV23-1,CASSPPGGSGTGELFF,TGCGCCAGCAGTCCTCCGGGAGGTTCTGGCACCGGGGAGCTGTTTTTT
-,TRBJ2-7,-,TRBV25-1,CASSGVYEQYF,TGTGCCAGCAGTGGTGTATACGAGCAGTACTTC
-,TRBJ1-1,TRBD1,TRBV5-4,CASSSTGTVRSAFF,TGTGCCAGCAGCTCGACTGGGACAGTTCGCTCAGCTTTCTTT
-,TRBJ2-4,-,TRBV19,CASSKGRNIQYF,TGTGCCAGTAGCAAGGGTCGAAACATTCAGTACTTC
-,TRBJ2-2,TRBD1,TRBV14,CASSRTGTGVTGELFF,TGTGCCAGCAGCCGAACCGGGACAGGGGTCACCGGGGAGCTGTTTTTT
-,TRBJ1-5,-,TRBV6-2/TRBV6-3,CASSLGQPNGQPQHF,TGTGCCAGCAGCTTGGGGCAGCCAAACGGTCAGCCCCAGCATTTT
-,TRBJ1-5,-,TRBV6-6,CASSYSGRNQPQHF,TGTGCCAGCAGTTACTCGGGGCGGAATCAGCCCCAGCATTTT
-,TRBJ2-7,-,TRBV30,CAWSVRGGFSYEQYF,TGTGCCTGGAGTGTTCGAGGAGGCTTCTCCTACGAGCAGTACTTC
-,TRBJ2-7,TRBD2,TRBV12-5,CASGSKVAGSSYEQYF,TGTGCTAGTGGTTCGAAGGTAGCGGGAAGCTCCTACGAGCAGTACTTC
-,TRBJ1-3,-,TRBV5-1,CASSPTSTGNTIYF,TGCGCCAGCAGCCCGACCTCGACAGGAAACACCATATATTTT
-,TRBJ1-2,-,TRBV3-1/TRBV3-2,CASSHQGELNYGYTF,TGTGCCAGCAGCCACCAGGGTGAACTTAACTATGGCTACACCTTC
-,TRBJ2-1,TRBD2,TRBV2,CASSETPSGFLNEQFF,TGTGCCAGCAGTGAAACCCCTAGCGGGTTCCTAAATGAGCAGTTCTTC
-,TRBJ2-7,TRBD1,TRBV28,CASSSLQGIGYEQYF,TGTGCCAGCAGTTCCCTACAGGGGATCGGCTACGAGCAGTACTTC
-,TRBJ1-6,-,TRBV5-4,CASSSGPGRDSPLHF,TGTGCCAGCAGCTCTGGACCAGGGAGAGATTCACCCCTCCACTTT